These T cell receptor beta chains were read from a single sample in a study of blood T cell repertoires in COVID-19. Some clones are missing from TCRdb's copy, which holds only in-frame ones; the method was immunoSEQ multiplex PCR. The sample includes around 270,000 clones, around 90% of them seen just once. Sequencing was carried out using PBMCs or T cells enriched from blood (not recorded which). These TCRs come from a woman between 40 and 55 years old who had been exposed to COVID-19. CDR3s include the opening cysteine and the closing phenylalanine or tryptophan. Each record gives: V gene, J gene, D gene, clone size, CDR3 DNA, CDR3 protein. A D gene is named only where the DNA matches it firmly. Some rows mark clone size as missing; the rest say once, few, many or name a class of expanded clone.

V gene: TRBV30; J gene: TRBJ1-5; D gene: TRBD1; clone size: NA; CDR3 DNA: TGTGCCTGGAGTGACGGGGCAGGGGGCTTAAATCAGCCCCAGCATTTT; CDR3 protein: CAWSDGAGGLNQPQHF
V gene: TRBV6-1; J gene: TRBJ1-3; D gene: NA; clone size: many; CDR3 DNA: TGTGCCAGCAGTGATACGGAGGTTGGAAACACCATATATTTT; CDR3 protein: CASSDTEVGNTIYF
V gene: TRBV10-3; J gene: TRBJ2-3; D gene: TRBD1; clone size: NA; CDR3 DNA: TGTGCCATCAGAGAAACAGGGGGGTATCGGGTCGATACGCAGTATTTT; CDR3 protein: CAIRETGGYRVDTQYF
V gene: TRBV15; J gene: TRBJ1-6; D gene: NA; clone size: NA; CDR3 DNA: TGTGCCACCAGCAGAGAAAGCTTATGGGGGGGAGCTAATTCACCCCTCCACTTT; CDR3 protein: CATSRESLWGGANSPLHF
V gene: TRBV3-1/TRBV3-2; J gene: TRBJ2-3; D gene: NA; clone size: NA; CDR3 DNA: TGTGCCAGCAGCCAAGGATCGGGATCTGGAGGGCCAGATACGCAGTATTTT; CDR3 protein: CASSQGSGSGGPDTQYF
V gene: TRBV27; J gene: TRBJ1-6; D gene: TRBD1; clone size: NA; CDR3 DNA: TGTGCCAGCAGTAATACCCGGCGGACAGGGAGTTCCTATAATTCACCCCTCCACTTT; CDR3 protein: CASSNTRRTGSSYNSPLHF
V gene: TRBV15; J gene: TRBJ1-5; D gene: NA; clone size: NA; CDR3 DNA: TGTGCCACCAGCAGGGGGGACACTAATCAGCCCCAGCATTTT; CDR3 protein: CATSRGDTNQPQHF
V gene: TRBV19; J gene: TRBJ1-2; D gene: TRBD1; clone size: NA; CDR3 DNA: TGTGCCAGTACCCCTACCCAACAGGGGTCTCATGGCTACACCTTC; CDR3 protein: CASTPTQQGSHGYTF
V gene: TRBV24-1; J gene: TRBJ1-1; D gene: NA; clone size: NA; CDR3 DNA: TGTGCCACCAGTGACGGCCCCTCCGGGGGAACTGAAGCTTTCTTT; CDR3 protein: CATSDGPSGGTEAFF
V gene: TRBV5-1; J gene: TRBJ1-2; D gene: TRBD1; clone size: NA; CDR3 DNA: TGTGCCAGCAGCCCTGGGGACAGCACTAACTATGGCTACACCTTC; CDR3 protein: CASSPGDSTNYGYTF
V gene: TRBV7-9; J gene: TRBJ1-3; D gene: NA; clone size: few; CDR3 DNA: TGTGCCAGCAGCTACGGGACTCCATTAGGAAACACCATATATTTT; CDR3 protein: CASSYGTPLGNTIYF
V gene: TRBV24-1; J gene: TRBJ2-1; D gene: NA; clone size: NA; CDR3 DNA: TGTGCCACCAGTGATTTGGCAGGGTTTCTGTTCTTC; CDR3 protein: CATSDLAGFLFF
V gene: TRBV4-2; J gene: TRBJ1-2; D gene: TRBD1; clone size: NA; CDR3 DNA: TGTGCCAGCAGCCAATCCGAAACACAGGGGGCGCAGGGCTACACCTTC; CDR3 protein: CASSQSETQGAQGYTF
V gene: TRBV7-9; J gene: TRBJ1-2; D gene: TRBD1; clone size: NA; CDR3 DNA: TGTGCCAGCAGCGAGACAGGGAATTATGGCTACACCTTC; CDR3 protein: CASSETGNYGYTF
V gene: TRBV6-5; J gene: TRBJ2-7; D gene: TRBD1; clone size: NA; CDR3 DNA: TGTGCCAGCAGTCGACAGGGTGGCGGGTACGAGCAGTACTTC; CDR3 protein: CASSRQGGGYEQYF
V gene: TRBV6-5; J gene: TRBJ1-1; D gene: TRBD1; clone size: NA; CDR3 DNA: TGTGCCAGCAGTTACTCGGACAGGGGGGTTGAAGCTTTCTTT; CDR3 protein: CASSYSDRGVEAFF
V gene: TRBV12-3/TRBV12-4; J gene: TRBJ2-2; D gene: NA; clone size: NA; CDR3 DNA: TGTGCCAGCAGTCCGAACTACGGGGAGCTGTTTTTT; CDR3 protein: CASSPNYGELFF
V gene: TRBV9; J gene: TRBJ1-4; D gene: NA; clone size: once; CDR3 DNA: TGTGCCAGCAGCGTAGGAGAGCCCTCTAATGAAAAACTGTTTTTT; CDR3 protein: CASSVGEPSNEKLFF
V gene: TRBV7-8; J gene: TRBJ1-2; D gene: NA; clone size: NA; CDR3 DNA: TGTGCCAGCAGCCGGGGCAGCAGGGAAGGCTACACCTTC; CDR3 protein: CASSRGSREGYTF
V gene: TRBV5-4; J gene: TRBJ2-5; D gene: TRBD1; clone size: NA; CDR3 DNA: TGTGCCAGCAGTTCACCGGGACAGGGTTATGAGACCCAGTACTTC; CDR3 protein: CASSSPGQGYETQYF
V gene: TRBV28; J gene: TRBJ2-3; D gene: NA; clone size: NA; CDR3 DNA: TGTGCCAGCGTTACTCCCGGTGTTCGAGATACGCAGTATTTT; CDR3 protein: CASVTPGVRDTQYF
V gene: TRBV27; J gene: TRBJ1-5; D gene: TRBD1; clone size: NA; CDR3 DNA: TGTGCCAGCAGTTCCCTAACAGGGGGCGGGTGGGGTCAGCCCCAGCATTTT; CDR3 protein: CASSSLTGGGWGQPQHF
V gene: TRBV30; J gene: TRBJ2-6; D gene: NA; clone size: NA; CDR3 DNA: TGTGCCTCAGAACAGAGGCGGGTGGTCGCCGAGAGCTCTGGGGCCAACGTCCTGACTTTC; CDR3 protein: CASEQRRVVAESSGANVLTF
V gene: TRBV19; J gene: TRBJ2-1; D gene: TRBD2; clone size: NA; CDR3 DNA: TGTGCCAGTAGAGCAGCGGGGTCATACAATGAGCAGTTCTTC; CDR3 protein: CASRAAGSYNEQFF
V gene: TRBV28; J gene: TRBJ1-4; D gene: NA; clone size: NA; CDR3 DNA: TGTGCCAGCACCTTAGAGGTCCACGAAAAACTGTTTTTT; CDR3 protein: CASTLEVHEKLFF
V gene: TRBV3-1/TRBV3-2; J gene: TRBJ2-5; D gene: TRBD1; clone size: NA; CDR3 DNA: TGTGCCAGCAGCCAAGCTTCCAAAGGACAGGGGAAAGAGACCCAGTACTTC; CDR3 protein: CASSQASKGQGKETQYF
V gene: TRBV18; J gene: TRBJ1-2; D gene: TRBD1; clone size: NA; CDR3 DNA: TGTGCCAGCTCACCATCGACAGGGGGCAACTATGGCTACACCTTC; CDR3 protein: CASSPSTGGNYGYTF
V gene: TRBV18; J gene: TRBJ1-5; D gene: NA; clone size: NA; CDR3 DNA: TGTGCCAGCTTACAGGCTATAAATCAGCCCCAGCATTTT; CDR3 protein: CASLQAINQPQHF
V gene: TRBV7-8; J gene: TRBJ1-4; D gene: TRBD1; clone size: NA; CDR3 DNA: TGTGCCAGCAGCTTAGGCAGGGGGCAGGGTGAAAAACTGTTTTTT; CDR3 protein: CASSLGRGQGEKLFF
V gene: TRBV7-2; J gene: TRBJ1-6; D gene: NA; clone size: NA; CDR3 DNA: TGTGCCAGCCTCCTACCCCATAATTCACCCCTCCACTTT; CDR3 protein: CASLLPHNSPLHF
V gene: TRBV5-1; J gene: TRBJ1-1; D gene: NA; clone size: NA; CDR3 DNA: TGCGCCAGCAGCTTGGGGGCAGGCGATTGGAACACTGAAGCTTTCTTT; CDR3 protein: CASSLGAGDWNTEAFF
V gene: TRBV5-6; J gene: TRBJ1-1; D gene: NA; clone size: NA; CDR3 DNA: TGTGCCAGCAGCCCGGGAAGGATATCTGAAGCTTTCTTT; CDR3 protein: CASSPGRISEAFF
V gene: TRBV7-8; J gene: TRBJ2-3; D gene: TRBD1; clone size: NA; CDR3 DNA: TGTGCCAGCAGCCCCGTGGGCCCATCCGGGACAGGGCGAGATACGCAGTATTTT; CDR3 protein: CASSPVGPSGTGRDTQYF
V gene: TRBV5-5; J gene: TRBJ2-3; D gene: NA; clone size: NA; CDR3 DNA: TGTGCCAGCAGCTTGGCCTCAGATACGCAGTATTTT; CDR3 protein: CASSLASDTQYF
V gene: TRBV14; J gene: TRBJ1-1; D gene: NA; clone size: NA; CDR3 DNA: TGTGCCAGCAGCCTACTTGGGGGCATCACTGAAGCTTTCTTT; CDR3 protein: CASSLLGGITEAFF
V gene: TRBV4-2; J gene: TRBJ2-2; D gene: TRBD2; clone size: NA; CDR3 DNA: TGTGCCAGCACCCGGGGGGGGGACACCGGGGAGCTGTTTTTT; CDR3 protein: CASTRGGDTGELFF
V gene: TRBV5-5; J gene: TRBJ1-1; D gene: TRBD1; clone size: NA; CDR3 DNA: TGTGCCAGCAGCTCTCAGGGGGCTCGGACTGAAGCTTTCTTT; CDR3 protein: CASSSQGARTEAFF
V gene: TRBV15; J gene: TRBJ2-2; D gene: TRBD1; clone size: NA; CDR3 DNA: TGTGCCACCAGCAGGGGTCCACAGGGGCCCGGGGAGCTGTTTTTT; CDR3 protein: CATSRGPQGPGELFF
V gene: TRBV14; J gene: TRBJ1-1; D gene: TRBD1; clone size: NA; CDR3 DNA: TGTGCCAGCAGCCGAGGGACAGGGATCAACACTGAAGCTTTCTTT; CDR3 protein: CASSRGTGINTEAFF
V gene: TRBV3-1/TRBV3-2; J gene: TRBJ1-5; D gene: TRBD1; clone size: NA; CDR3 DNA: TGTGCCAGCAGCCAAGGGGGACAGGGAAATCAGCCCCAGCATTTT; CDR3 protein: CASSQGGQGNQPQHF
V gene: TRBV27; J gene: TRBJ2-1; D gene: NA; clone size: NA; CDR3 DNA: TGTGCCAGCAAAATTACAGGAACCTACAATGAGCAGTTCTTC; CDR3 protein: CASKITGTYNEQFF
V gene: TRBV19; J gene: TRBJ1-2; D gene: NA; clone size: NA; CDR3 DNA: TGTGCCAGTAGTATAGCGGGGTCCTATGGCTACACCTTC; CDR3 protein: CASSIAGSYGYTF
V gene: TRBV4-1; J gene: TRBJ1-1; D gene: TRBD1; clone size: NA; CDR3 DNA: TGCGCCAGCAGCCAGGGGGGACAGGAAGCTTTCTTT; CDR3 protein: CASSQGGQEAFF
V gene: TRBV5-4; J gene: TRBJ2-3; D gene: NA; clone size: NA; CDR3 DNA: TGTGCCAGCAGCTTGCGTCGGGCAGGGACTACAGATACGCAGTATTTT; CDR3 protein: CASSLRRAGTTDTQYF
V gene: TRBV9; J gene: TRBJ2-1; D gene: TRBD2; clone size: few; CDR3 DNA: TGTGCCAGCAGCTCAGCGGGAGGAAGGGGCTTCGATGAGCAGTTCTTC; CDR3 protein: CASSSAGGRGFDEQFF
V gene: TRBV28; J gene: TRBJ2-7; D gene: NA; clone size: NA; CDR3 DNA: TGTGCCAGCAGTTTACTGTCGTCCCTTTACGAGCAGTACTTC; CDR3 protein: CASSLLSSLYEQYF
V gene: TRBV18; J gene: TRBJ2-6; D gene: TRBD1; clone size: NA; CDR3 DNA: TGTGCCAGCTCACCACGGGACAGCGCCTCTGGGGCCAACGTCCTGACTTTC; CDR3 protein: CASSPRDSASGANVLTF
V gene: TRBV2; J gene: TRBJ1-2; D gene: TRBD1; clone size: NA; CDR3 DNA: TGTGCCAGCAGGGAAACAGGGGGCCCGAGAGGCTATGGCTACACCTTC; CDR3 protein: CASRETGGPRGYGYTF
V gene: TRBV11-3; J gene: TRBJ2-1; D gene: TRBD1; clone size: NA; CDR3 DNA: TGTGCCAGCCGAAGGGACAGGGGTTCCTACAATGAGCAGTTCTTC; CDR3 protein: CASRRDRGSYNEQFF
V gene: TRBV6-5; J gene: TRBJ2-1; D gene: NA; clone size: NA; CDR3 DNA: TGTGCCAGCAGTTACTCGACTTACAATGAGCAGTTCTTC; CDR3 protein: CASSYSTYNEQFF
V gene: TRBV11-1; J gene: TRBJ2-1; D gene: NA; clone size: NA; CDR3 DNA: TGTGCCAGCGCACAACGGGGGAACAATGAGCAGTTCTTC; CDR3 protein: CASAQRGNNEQFF
V gene: TRBV30; J gene: TRBJ2-5; D gene: NA; clone size: NA; CDR3 DNA: TGTGCCTGGGAGGGTGTACATCGACAAGAGACCCAGTACTTC; CDR3 protein: CAWEGVHRQETQYF
V gene: TRBV7-9; J gene: TRBJ2-1; D gene: NA; clone size: few; CDR3 DNA: TGTGCCAGCAGCTCCTCCGACAGGCCCACCGCTAACAATGAGCAGTTCTTC; CDR3 protein: CASSSSDRPTANNEQFF
V gene: TRBV7-3; J gene: TRBJ2-3; D gene: NA; clone size: NA; CDR3 DNA: TGTGCCAGCAGCTCTAGCACAGATACGCAGTATTTT; CDR3 protein: CASSSSTDTQYF
V gene: TRBV27; J gene: TRBJ1-4; D gene: NA; clone size: NA; CDR3 DNA: TGTGCCAGCAGTTTGTCTGCTAATGAAAAACTGTTTTTT; CDR3 protein: CASSLSANEKLFF
V gene: TRBV11-3; J gene: TRBJ1-4; D gene: TRBD1; clone size: NA; CDR3 DNA: TGTGCCAGCAGCTTACGACAGGGGGGGAAAAAACTGTTTTTT; CDR3 protein: CASSLRQGGKKLFF
V gene: TRBV19; J gene: TRBJ1-5; D gene: TRBD1; clone size: NA; CDR3 DNA: TGTGCCAGTAGTAAGAGCGGACAGGGACTTATTCATAGCAATCAGCCCCAGCATTTT; CDR3 protein: CASSKSGQGLIHSNQPQHF
V gene: TRBV28; J gene: TRBJ1-2; D gene: NA; clone size: NA; CDR3 DNA: TGTGCCAGCAGTAGTTACCGTCAGGGCCAAGTCTATGGCTACACCTTC; CDR3 protein: CASSSYRQGQVYGYTF
V gene: TRBV28; J gene: TRBJ2-5; D gene: TRBD1; clone size: NA; CDR3 DNA: TGTGCCAGCAGTTTGGCCACAGGGGCTGGAGAGACCCAGTACTTC; CDR3 protein: CASSLATGAGETQYF
V gene: TRBV29-1; J gene: TRBJ2-3; D gene: NA; clone size: NA; CDR3 DNA: TGCAGCGTTGAAAAGGGGGATACGCAGTATTTT; CDR3 protein: CSVEKGDTQYF